These T cell receptor beta chains were read from a single sample in a study of PD-1 and CTLA-4 blockade in melanoma. Assay used: immunoSEQ multiplex PCR; TCRdb lists only in-frame clones, some missing. The sample shows about 29,000 clones, roughly nine tenths of them seen only once. This material consisted of CD8+ T cells from peripheral blood, taken before anti-PD-1 treatment. These TCRs come from a human donor with melanoma. Both conserved end residues are part of each CDR3. Fields, in order: CDR3 DNA, CDR3 protein, clone size, J gene, D gene, V gene. A D gene is named only where the DNA matches it firmly. Rows may omit the clone size; those that give it use once, few, many or a size class.

TGTGCCAGCAGCGTTGCGAACAAGGGGAGCGACGAGCAGTACTTC CASSVANKGSDEQYF . TRBJ2-7 . TRBV13
TGCAGCGTTTGGACAGGGGGCTCCTACGAGCAGTACTTC CSVWTGGSYEQYF . TRBJ2-7 TRBD1 TRBV29-1
TGTGCTAGTGGTTTATATGGGGCTGAGCAGTTCTTC CASGLYGAEQFF . TRBJ2-1 . TRBV12-5
TGTGCCACCCGGTACGGGGCCAACGTCCTGACTTTC CATRYGANVLTF . TRBJ2-6 . TRBV12-3/TRBV12-4
TGCGCCAGCAGCGGACGTCCGGGGGAGGCCGGGGAGCTGTTTTTT CASSGRPGEAGELFF . TRBJ2-2 . TRBV4-1
TGTGCCAGCAGCCCCCGAGGGGGGGCGCACTATGGCTACACCTTC CASSPRGGAHYGYTF . TRBJ1-2 . TRBV7-9
TGTGCCAGCAGTTTAGGGGAGGGGTTCAGGGAAAAACTGTTTTTT CASSLGEGFREKLFF . TRBJ1-4 . TRBV28
TGTGCCCGCGATTCACCCCTCCACTTT CARDSPLHF . TRBJ1-6 . TRBV28
TGTGCCAGCAGCCAAGATCCGGCCTCATGGGGCTACACCTTC CASSQDPASWGYTF once TRBJ1-2 . TRBV3-1/TRBV3-2
TGTGCCAGCAGCACCCGACAGAGTCTATCCTACGAGCAGTACTTC CASSTRQSLSYEQYF few TRBJ2-7 . TRBV11-2
TGTGCCAGCAGCTTCACAGATACGCAGTATTTT CASSFTDTQYF . TRBJ2-3 . TRBV5-8
TGTGCCAGTAGTATCTCCCCTTATAGCAATCAGCCCCAGCATTTT CASSISPYSNQPQHF . TRBJ1-5 . TRBV19
TGCGCCAGCAATGGGGCGGGGGGACCGTCCTACGAGCAGTACTTC CASNGAGGPSYEQYF . TRBJ2-7 TRBD2 TRBV10-2
TGTGCCAGTAGTATTTCGGGGTTTGGGGCCAACGTCCTGACTTTC CASSISGFGANVLTF . TRBJ2-6 . TRBV19
TGTGCCAGCAGCAGATTTCTAGCGGGAGGGGACCTGCAAGAGACCCAGTACTTC CASSRFLAGGDLQETQYF . TRBJ2-5 TRBD2 TRBV7-8
TGTGCCAGCAGCGCGACAGGGGAGGTTAACGAGCAGTACTTC CASSATGEVNEQYF . TRBJ2-7 TRBD1 TRBV7-9
TGTGCCAGCAGCTTGGGGGTGGGCTACGAGCAGTACTTC CASSLGVGYEQYF . TRBJ2-7 . TRBV5-6